The rows below give T cell receptor beta chains drawn from one sample of a study of vaccination effects on CD4 cells after COVID-19. Repertoires were generated with immunoSEQ multiplex PCR, while TCRdb's copy carries only in-frame clones and drops some. The sample holds about 34,000 clones; approximately 81% are singletons and the top ten take 5% to 7.5%. Their antigen targets remain unknown. Sample: CD4+ T cells from PBMCs cultured without peptide, taken after COVID-19 vaccination. These TCRs come from a human donor who had a prior SARS-CoV-2 infection. The CDR3 runs from the conserved cysteine through the conserved F or W. The order of the fields is V gene, D gene, J gene, clone size, CDR3 protein, CDR3 DNA. A D gene is named only where the DNA matches it firmly. Size is stated for part of the rows, as once, few or many counts, or as a class when the clone is expanded.

V: TRBV7-9; D: TRBD2; J: TRBJ2-7; size: NA; CDR3: CASSPLADHSYEQYF; DNA: TGTGCCAGCAGCCCTCTAGCGGACCACTCCTACGAGCAGTACTTC
V: TRBV6-1; D: NA; J: TRBJ2-7; size: few; CDR3: CASREGFGPNTHYEQYF; DNA: TGTGCCAGCAGAGAAGGATTTGGACCCAACACCCACTACGAGCAGTACTTC
V: TRBV7-2; D: NA; J: TRBJ2-5; size: once; CDR3: CASSVGIQETQYF; DNA: TGTGCCAGCTCCGTGGGTATCCAAGAGACCCAGTACTTC
V: TRBV10-3; D: TRBD2; J: TRBJ2-5; size: few; CDR3: CAISGGLAGVETQYF; DNA: TGTGCCATCAGTGGGGGACTAGCGGGGGTAGAGACCCAGTACTTC
V: TRBV7-8; D: NA; J: TRBJ1-6; size: NA; CDR3: CASSFRDDSPLHF; DNA: TGTGCCAGCAGCTTCCGGGACGATTCACCCCTCCACTTT
V: TRBV4-1; D: NA; J: TRBJ2-7; size: NA; CDR3: CASSSGASYEQYF; DNA: TGCGCCAGCAGCTCGGGGGCCTCCTACGAGCAGTACTTC
V: TRBV19; D: TRBD1; J: TRBJ1-5; size: NA; CDR3: CASSIDRQGLSNQPQHF; DNA: TGTGCCAGTAGTATAGATCGACAGGGATTAAGCAATCAGCCCCAGCATTTT
V: TRBV29-1; D: NA; J: TRBJ1-1; size: NA; CDR3: CSVSTGKRAEAFF; DNA: TGCAGCGTTTCTACAGGGAAGAGGGCTGAAGCTTTCTTT
V: TRBV21-1; D: NA; J: TRBJ2-7; size: NA; CDR3: CASSKHILQGRRNYEQYF; DNA: TGTGCCAGCAGCAAGCATATACTACAGGGAAGAAGAAACTACGAGCAGTACTTC
V: TRBV18; D: NA; J: TRBJ2-5; size: NA; CDR3: CASSPRVVGGANQETQYF; DNA: TGTGCCAGCTCACCACGGGTCGTTGGCGGGGCCAACCAAGAGACCCAGTACTTC
V: TRBV6-1; D: NA; J: TRBJ1-4; size: NA; CDR3: CASRLTVGEKLFF; DNA: TGTGCCAGCAGATTGACAGTTGGTGAAAAACTGTTTTTT
V: TRBV5-1; D: NA; J: TRBJ2-7; size: once; CDR3: CASSLTTGGRRYRQYF; DNA: TGCGCCAGCAGCTTGACCACTGGCGGGCGAAGATACCGGCAGTACTTC
V: TRBV7-6; D: TRBD2; J: TRBJ2-1; size: NA; CDR3: CASSFSGTTYNEQFF; DNA: TGTGCCAGCAGCTTTAGCGGGACTACCTACAATGAGCAGTTCTTC
V: TRBV5-4; D: TRBD2; J: TRBJ2-7; size: NA; CDR3: CASSLPLGLGNYEQYF; DNA: TGTGCCAGCAGCTTGCCTTTGGGACTAGGCAACTACGAGCAGTACTTC
V: TRBV6-5; D: NA; J: TRBJ1-2; size: NA; CDR3: CASSYKGYGYTF; DNA: TGTGCCAGCAGTTACAAGGGATATGGCTACACCTTC
V: TRBV5-1; D: TRBD1; J: TRBJ2-1; size: few; CDR3: CASSLDSPDRGYNEQFF; DNA: TGCGCCAGCAGCTTGGACTCCCCGGACAGGGGGTACAATGAGCAGTTCTTC
V: TRBV11-2; D: TRBD1; J: TRBJ2-4; size: once; CDR3: CASSSLTGGLDKNIQYF; DNA: TGTGCCAGCAGCTCCTTGACAGGGGGCCTGGACAAAAACATTCAGTACTTC
V: TRBV19; D: NA; J: TRBJ2-3; size: NA; CDR3: CGSTSPSTDTQYF; DNA: TGTGGGTCTACGTCGCCTAGCACAGATACGCAGTATTTT
V: TRBV15; D: TRBD1; J: TRBJ1-5; size: few; CDR3: CATSSGRDSDSNQPQHF; DNA: TGTGCCACCAGCAGTGGTAGGGACAGCGATAGCAATCAGCCCCAGCATTTT
V: TRBV6-1; D: TRBD1; J: TRBJ1-2; size: NA; CDR3: CASSPGQGAVYGYTF; DNA: TGTGCCAGCAGTCCAGGACAGGGGGCGGTCTATGGCTACACCTTC
V: TRBV24-1; D: TRBD2; J: TRBJ2-1; size: NA; CDR3: CATSDFRSSGRGNEQFF; DNA: TGTGCCACCAGTGATTTTCGGTCTAGCGGGAGGGGGAATGAGCAGTTCTTC
V: TRBV4-2; D: NA; J: TRBJ1-2; size: NA; CDR3: CASSQDSTKNYGYTF; DNA: TGTGCCAGCAGCCAGGACAGTACCAAGAACTATGGCTACACCTTC
V: TRBV25-1; D: NA; J: TRBJ2-3; size: NA; CDR3: CASSEFLGGDTQYF; DNA: TGTGCCAGCAGTGAATTTCTGGGTGGAGATACGCAGTATTTT
V: TRBV7-2; D: NA; J: TRBJ2-7; size: NA; CDR3: CASSLSRGGEQYF; DNA: TGTGCCAGCAGTTTAAGCAGGGGAGGGGAGCAGTACTTC
V: TRBV10-3; D: TRBD1; J: TRBJ2-7; size: NA; CDR3: CAISGTGQVEQYF; DNA: TGTGCCATCAGCGGGACAGGCCAGGTCGAGCAGTACTTC
V: TRBV7-9; D: TRBD1; J: TRBJ1-2; size: NA; CDR3: CASSPSTGGFDGYTF; DNA: TGTGCCAGCAGTCCATCGACAGGGGGTTTCGATGGCTACACCTTC
V: TRBV27; D: NA; J: TRBJ1-6; size: NA; CDR3: CASSLGGFGSPLHF; DNA: TGTGCCAGCAGTTTAGGGGGGTTCGGCTCACCCCTCCACTTT
V: TRBV11-3; D: NA; J: TRBJ2-7; size: NA; CDR3: CASSLERWASYEQYF; DNA: TGTGCCAGCAGCTTAGAGCGATGGGCGTCCTACGAGCAGTACTTC
V: TRBV9; D: TRBD1; J: TRBJ2-2; size: NA; CDR3: CASGRQGETGELFF; DNA: TGTGCCAGCGGAAGACAGGGAGAGACCGGGGAGCTGTTTTTT
V: TRBV21-1; D: NA; J: TRBJ2-2; size: NA; CDR3: CASSKALLGTGPMNTGELFF; DNA: TGTGCCAGCAGCAAAGCGCTTTTGGGCACGGGACCGATGAACACCGGGGAGCTGTTTTTT
V: TRBV5-4; D: TRBD2; J: TRBJ2-7; size: NA; CDR3: CASSGGTSGGPSSYEQYF; DNA: TGTGCCAGCAGCGGCGGGACTAGCGGGGGCCCGAGCTCCTACGAGCAGTACTTC
V: TRBV5-1; D: NA; J: TRBJ2-7; size: few; CDR3: CASSLSASYEQYF; DNA: TGCGCCAGCAGCTTGTCGGCTTCGTACGAGCAGTACTTC